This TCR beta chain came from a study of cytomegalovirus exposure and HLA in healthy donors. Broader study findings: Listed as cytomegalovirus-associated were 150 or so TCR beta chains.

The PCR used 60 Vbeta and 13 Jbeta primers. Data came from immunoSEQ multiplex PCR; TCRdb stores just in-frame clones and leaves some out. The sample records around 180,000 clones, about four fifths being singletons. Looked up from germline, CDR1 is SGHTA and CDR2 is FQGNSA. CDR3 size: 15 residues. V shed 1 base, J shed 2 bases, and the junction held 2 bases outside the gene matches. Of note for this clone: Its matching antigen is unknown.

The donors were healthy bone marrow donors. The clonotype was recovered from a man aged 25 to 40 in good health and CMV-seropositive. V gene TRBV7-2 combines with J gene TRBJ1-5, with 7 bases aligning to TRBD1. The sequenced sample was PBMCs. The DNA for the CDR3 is TGTGCCAGCAGCTTAGACAGGGGAGGCAATCAGCCCCAGCATTTT. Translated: CASSLDRGGNQPQHF.